Reported below is one T cell receptor (beta chain). Its antigen is still unknown. The data derive from a study of STAT3 mutations in large granular lymphocyte leukemia. About 40,000 productive templates were obtained per sample on average. The assay was immunoSEQ multiplex PCR, and TCRdb's table has in-frame clones only and misses some. The sample consists of 30,000 to 45,000 clones, roughly 90% of them appearing once. General study findings and limits: Samples missed the first appearance of the clone. Some patients had dominant TCR clones larger than their STAT3 mutant burden. Every T-LGLL patient had at least one immunodominant TCRbeta clonotype.

The germline V gene encodes CDR1 SGHDT and CDR2 YYEEEE. This CDR3 has 15 residues. Trimming took 0 bases from V and 8 from J, leaving 14 bases between them. The receptor's source is a human donor with T large granular lymphocyte leukemia. Some clones in this sample may be carry-over from other donors' samples. Input material: PBMCs. J is TRBJ1-4 and V is TRBV5-6, with D unclear. The CDR3 DNA is TGTGCCAGCAGCTTGGAAGGCTTGGCGGGGGAAAAACTGTTTTTT. Residues: CASSLEGLAGEKLFF. The full variable domain, its missing parts supplied by reference TRBV5-6 and TRBJ1-4, is DAGVTQSPTHLIKTRGQQVTLRCSPKSGHDTVSWYQQALGQGPQFIFQYYEEEERQRGNFPDRFSGHQFPNYSSELNVNALLLGDSALYLCASSLEGLAGEKLFFGSGTQLSVL.